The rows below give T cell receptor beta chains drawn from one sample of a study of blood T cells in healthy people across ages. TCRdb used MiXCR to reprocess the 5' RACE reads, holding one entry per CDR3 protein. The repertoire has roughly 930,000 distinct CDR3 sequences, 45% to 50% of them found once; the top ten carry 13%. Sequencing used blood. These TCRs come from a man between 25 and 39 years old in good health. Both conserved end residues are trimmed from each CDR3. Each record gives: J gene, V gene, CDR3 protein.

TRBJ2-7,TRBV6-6,ASSYPGTETYEQY
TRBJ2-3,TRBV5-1,ASTTVGGSTDTQY
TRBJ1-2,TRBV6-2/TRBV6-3,ASRPAPLQGAFGYT
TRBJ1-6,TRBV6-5,ASSYGRLNSPLH
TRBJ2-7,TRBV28,ASSYGTETGYEQY
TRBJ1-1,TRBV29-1,SVAPQANTEAF
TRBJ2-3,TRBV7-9,ASSPGPGRGFTDTQY
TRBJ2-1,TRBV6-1,ASTIPTHEQF
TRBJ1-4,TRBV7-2,ASSSPSGGTNEKLF
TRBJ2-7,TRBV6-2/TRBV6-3,ASSSQVPYEQY
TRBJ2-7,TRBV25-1,ARGRDSSYEQY
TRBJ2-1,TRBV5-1,ASSLVLAGLGNEQF
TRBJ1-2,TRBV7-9,ASSPTDRFEGYGYT
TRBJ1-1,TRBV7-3,ASSAGYSAEAF
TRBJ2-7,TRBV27,ASSFREEPQGAHNEQY
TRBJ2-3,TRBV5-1,ASSKRAEASTDTQY
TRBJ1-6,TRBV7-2,ASRSIDSNNSPLH
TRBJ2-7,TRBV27,ASSSPTSGGYYEQY
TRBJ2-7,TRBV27,ASSLRGTEYEQY
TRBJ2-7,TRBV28,ASSTGTGLLYEQY
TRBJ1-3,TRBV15,ATSRDGSSSGNTIY
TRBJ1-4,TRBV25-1,ASSPYTGVEKLF
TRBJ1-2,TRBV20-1,SARAQVGTNYGYT
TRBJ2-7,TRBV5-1,ASSSTGGSSYEQY
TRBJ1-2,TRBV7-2,ASSSPGTEVYGYT
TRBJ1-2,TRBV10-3,AISGGTGGSNPNYGYT
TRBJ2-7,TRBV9,ASSAGDRVFYEQY
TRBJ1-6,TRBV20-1,SASPFQGNSPLH
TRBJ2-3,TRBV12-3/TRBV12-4,ASSFAGLGTDTQY
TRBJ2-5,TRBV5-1,ASSPDQETQY
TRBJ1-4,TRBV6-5,ASSYNTASFPEKLF
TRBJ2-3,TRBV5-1,ASSLTGFSTDTQY
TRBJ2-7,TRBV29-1,SVEDGWEYEQY
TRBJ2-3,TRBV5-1,ASFLEASGGGTQY
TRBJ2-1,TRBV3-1,ASSQEGTGGFNEQF
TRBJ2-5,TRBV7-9,AGSSQGGSQETQY
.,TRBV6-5,ASSYSRTGGYHEQY
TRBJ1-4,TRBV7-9,ASSPGTATNEKLF
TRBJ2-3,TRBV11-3,ASSLSQVDTQY
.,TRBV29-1,SCRVGNEQY
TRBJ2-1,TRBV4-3,ASSQDRATTVHEQF
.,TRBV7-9,ASSLAGDLYEQY
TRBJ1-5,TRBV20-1,SAPFLDNQPQH
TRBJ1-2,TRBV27,ASSTGTGNRLHYGYT
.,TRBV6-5,TSMGGEETQY
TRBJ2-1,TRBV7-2,ASSPKTGSYNEQF
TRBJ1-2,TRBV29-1,SGSPGRGEGYT
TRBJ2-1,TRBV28,ASSGGAGGTYNEQF
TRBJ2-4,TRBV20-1,SARGTSGSSRNIQY
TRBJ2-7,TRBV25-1,ASSEYLGNEQY
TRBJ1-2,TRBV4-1,ASSQVGGHRGVGYT
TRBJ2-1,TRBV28,ASIGAGLASYEQF
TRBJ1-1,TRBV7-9,ASSPRLGTANTEAF
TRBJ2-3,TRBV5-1,ASSLDLAGARPDTQY
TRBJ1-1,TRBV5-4,ASSLSRGNTEAF
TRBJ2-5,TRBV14,ASSQVKVGRFQETQY
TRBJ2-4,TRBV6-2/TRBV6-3,ASRGQRLAKNIQY
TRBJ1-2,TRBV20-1,SAEPGTLYGYT
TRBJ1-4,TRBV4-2,ASSSGQAATNEKLF